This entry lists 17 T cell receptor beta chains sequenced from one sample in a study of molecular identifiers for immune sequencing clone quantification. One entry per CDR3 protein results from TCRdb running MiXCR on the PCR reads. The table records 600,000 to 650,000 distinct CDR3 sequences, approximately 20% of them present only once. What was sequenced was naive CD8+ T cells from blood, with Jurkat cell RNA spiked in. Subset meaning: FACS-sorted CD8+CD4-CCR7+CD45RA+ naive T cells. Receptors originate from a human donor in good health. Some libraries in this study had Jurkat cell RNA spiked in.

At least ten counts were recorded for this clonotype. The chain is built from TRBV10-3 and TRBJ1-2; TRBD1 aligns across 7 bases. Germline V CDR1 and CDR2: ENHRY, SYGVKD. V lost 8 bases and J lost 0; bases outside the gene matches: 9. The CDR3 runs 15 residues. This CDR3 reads CAIGPPGQPNYGYTF. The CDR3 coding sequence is TGTGCCATCGGACCCCCGGGACAGCCTAACTATGGCTACACCTTC.

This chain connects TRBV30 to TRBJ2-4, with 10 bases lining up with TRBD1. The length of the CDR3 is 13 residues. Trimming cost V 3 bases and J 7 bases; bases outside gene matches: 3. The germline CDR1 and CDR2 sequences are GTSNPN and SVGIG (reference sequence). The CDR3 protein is CAWRGTGVNIQYF. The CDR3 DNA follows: TGTGCCTGGAGGGGGACAGGGGTGAACATTCAGTACTTC. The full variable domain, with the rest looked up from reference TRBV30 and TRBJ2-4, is SQTIHQWPATLVQPVGSPLSLECTVEGTSNPNLYWYRQAAGRGLQLLFYSVGIGQISSEVPQNLSASRPQDRQFILSSKKLLLSDSGFYLCAWRGTGVNIQYFGAGTRLSVL.

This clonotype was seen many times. The CDR3 loop reads CASSLVSGPNTEAFF. CDR3 bases: TGTGCCAGCAGCTTAGTGTCCGGACCGAACACTGAAGCTTTCTTT. The chain combines TRBV7-9 with TRBJ1-1; no clear D. The germline V gene encodes CDR1 SEHNR and CDR2 FQNEAQ (reference sequence). The CDR3 contains 15 residues. Trimming cost V 1 base and J 1 base, with 10 bases left between them. The full variable domain, rest sourced from reference TRBV7-9 and TRBJ1-1, is DTGVSQNPRHKITKRGQNVTFRCDPISEHNRLYWYRQTLGQGPEFLTYFQNEAQLEKSRLLSDRFSAERPKGSFSTLEIQRTEQGDSAMYLCASSLVSGPNTEAFFGQGTRLTVV.

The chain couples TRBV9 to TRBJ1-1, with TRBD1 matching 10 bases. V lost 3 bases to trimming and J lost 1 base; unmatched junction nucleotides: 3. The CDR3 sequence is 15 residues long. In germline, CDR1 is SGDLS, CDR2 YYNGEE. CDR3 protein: CASSEDRGANTEAFF. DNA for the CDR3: TGTGCCAGCAGCGAGGACAGGGGGGCGAACACTGAAGCTTTCTTT.

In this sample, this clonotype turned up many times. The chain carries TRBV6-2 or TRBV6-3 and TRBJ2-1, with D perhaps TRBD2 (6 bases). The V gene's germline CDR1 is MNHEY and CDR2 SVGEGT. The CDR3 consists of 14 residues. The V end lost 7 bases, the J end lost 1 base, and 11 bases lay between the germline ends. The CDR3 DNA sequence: TGTGCCAGCACCGGGGGAGCTTCCTACAATGAGCAGTTCTTC. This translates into CASTGGASYNEQFF.

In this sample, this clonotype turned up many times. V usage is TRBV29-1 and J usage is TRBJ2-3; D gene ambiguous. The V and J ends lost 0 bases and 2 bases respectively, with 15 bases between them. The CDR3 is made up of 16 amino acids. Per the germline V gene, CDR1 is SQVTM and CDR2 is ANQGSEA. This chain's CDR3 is CSVEEGWQISTDTQYF. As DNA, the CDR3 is TGCAGCGTTGAAGAGGGATGGCAGATATCCACAGATACGCAGTATTTT.

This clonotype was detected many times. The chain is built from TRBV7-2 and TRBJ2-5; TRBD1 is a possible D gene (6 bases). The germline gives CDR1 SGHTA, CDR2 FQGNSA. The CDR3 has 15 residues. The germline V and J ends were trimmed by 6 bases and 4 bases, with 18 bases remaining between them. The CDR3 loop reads CASSLHQGSTETQYF. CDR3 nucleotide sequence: TGTGCCAGCAGTCTCCATCAGGGGTCTACAGAGACCCAGTACTTC.

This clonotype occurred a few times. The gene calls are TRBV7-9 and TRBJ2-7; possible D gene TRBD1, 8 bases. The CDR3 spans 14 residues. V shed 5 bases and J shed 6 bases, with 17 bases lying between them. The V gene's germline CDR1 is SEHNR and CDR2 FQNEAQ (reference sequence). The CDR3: CASSSGQGGGEQYF. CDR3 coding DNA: TGTGCCAGCAGCAGCGGACAGGGAGGGGGCGAGCAGTACTTC. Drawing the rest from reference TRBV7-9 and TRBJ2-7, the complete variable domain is DTGVSQNPRHKITKRGQNVTFRCDPISEHNRLYWYRQTLGQGPEFLTYFQNEAQLEKSRLLSDRFSAERPKGSFSTLEIQRTEQGDSAMYLCASSSGQGGGEQYFGPGTRLTVT.

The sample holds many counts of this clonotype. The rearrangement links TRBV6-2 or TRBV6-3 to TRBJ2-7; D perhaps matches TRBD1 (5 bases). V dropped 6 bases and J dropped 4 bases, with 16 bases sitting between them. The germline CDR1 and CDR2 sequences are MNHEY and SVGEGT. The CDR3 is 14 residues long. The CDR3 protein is CASSPGGQGYEQYF. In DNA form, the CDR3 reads TGTGCCAGCAGCCCCGGTGGCCAGGGATACGAGCAGTACTTC.

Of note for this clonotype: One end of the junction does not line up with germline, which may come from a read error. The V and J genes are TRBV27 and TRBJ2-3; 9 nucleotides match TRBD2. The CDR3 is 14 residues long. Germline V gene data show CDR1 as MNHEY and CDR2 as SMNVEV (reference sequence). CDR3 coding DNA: TGTGCCAGCAGTCCGGGACTAGCCGCAGATGCGCAGTATTTT. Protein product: CASSPGLAADAQYF.

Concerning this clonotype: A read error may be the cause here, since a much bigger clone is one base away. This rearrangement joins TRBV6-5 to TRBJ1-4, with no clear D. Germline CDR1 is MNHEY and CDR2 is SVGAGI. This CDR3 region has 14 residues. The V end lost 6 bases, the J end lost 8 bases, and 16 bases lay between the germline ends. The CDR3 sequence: CASSMGGLREKLFF. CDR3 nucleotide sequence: TGTGCCAGCAGCATGGGCGGCCTCCGGGAAAAACTGTTTTTT.

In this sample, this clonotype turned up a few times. The CDR3 here is CASTLVVSGGELFF. In DNA form, the CDR3 reads TGTGCCAGCACCCTAGTGGTGTCGGGCGGGGAGCTGTTTTTT. The chain combines TRBV7-9 with TRBJ2-2; D gene unclear. The CDR3 length is 14 residues. Germline CDR1 SEHNR, CDR2 FQNEAQ (reference sequence). Trimming took 7 bases from V and 7 from J, leaving 16 bases between them.

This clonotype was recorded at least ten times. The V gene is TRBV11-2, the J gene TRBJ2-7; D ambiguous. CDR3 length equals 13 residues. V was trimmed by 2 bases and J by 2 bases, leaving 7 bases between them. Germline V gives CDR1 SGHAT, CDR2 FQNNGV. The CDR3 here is CASSLYRPYEQYF. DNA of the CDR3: TGTGCCAGCAGCTTATACCGGCCCTACGAGCAGTACTTC. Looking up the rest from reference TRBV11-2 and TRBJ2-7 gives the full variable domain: EAGVAQSPRYKIIEKRQSVAFWCNPISGHATLYWYQQILGQGPKLLIQFQNNGVVDDSQLPKDRFSAERLKGVDSTLKIQPAKLEDSAVYLCASSLYRPYEQYFGPGTRLTVT.

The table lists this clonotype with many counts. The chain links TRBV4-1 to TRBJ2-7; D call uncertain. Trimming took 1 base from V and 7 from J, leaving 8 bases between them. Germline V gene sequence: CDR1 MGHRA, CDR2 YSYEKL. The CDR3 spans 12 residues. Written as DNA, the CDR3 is TGCGCCAGCAGCCAAGGGACGGATGAGCAGTACTTC. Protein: CASSQGTDEQYF.

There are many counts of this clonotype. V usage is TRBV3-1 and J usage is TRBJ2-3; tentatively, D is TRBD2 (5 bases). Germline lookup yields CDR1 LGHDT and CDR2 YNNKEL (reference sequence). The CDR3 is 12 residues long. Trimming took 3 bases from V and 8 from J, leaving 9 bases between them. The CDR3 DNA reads TGTGCCAGCAGCCACGGCGGGCCTACGCAGTATTTT. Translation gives CASSHGGPTQYF.

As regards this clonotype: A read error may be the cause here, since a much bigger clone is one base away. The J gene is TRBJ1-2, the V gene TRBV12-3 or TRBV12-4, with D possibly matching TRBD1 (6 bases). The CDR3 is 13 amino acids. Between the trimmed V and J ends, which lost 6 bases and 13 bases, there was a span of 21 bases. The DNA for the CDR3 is TGTGCCAGCAGCCTCGACCGGGGGGCGCGCTGCACCTTC. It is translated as CASSLDRGARCTF.

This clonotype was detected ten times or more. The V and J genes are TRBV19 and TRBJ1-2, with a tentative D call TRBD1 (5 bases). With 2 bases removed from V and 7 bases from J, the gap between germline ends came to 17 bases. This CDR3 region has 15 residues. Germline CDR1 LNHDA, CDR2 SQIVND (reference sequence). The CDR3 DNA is TGTGCCAGTAGTATACTTTTTCAGGGAGCGGCTGGCTACACCTTC. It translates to CASSILFQGAAGYTF.